This section outlines one TCR beta chain sequence together with its context. Its antigen remains unidentified. V was clipped by 7 bases and J by 2 bases, with 14 bases between them. Germline V gives CDR1 SEHNR, CDR2 FQNEAQ (reference sequence). The CDR3 sequence is 14 residues long. The data originate from a study of T cell clonotyping in hematopoietic cell transplantation. Study-level background: Cytoreduction preceded collection of pretransplant recipient samples.

The time point was: recipient sample about 28 days before transplant, after cytoreduction. Samples: about 28 days before transplant, then days 30, 100 and 180 after. Profiling relied on immunoSEQ multiplex PCR, and the TCRdb table lists in-frame clones only, not all of them. The sample shows about 76,000 clones, 95% to 97% of them seen only once. Findings of the study overall: Few recipient clonotypes overlapped donors; over 95% were de novo at given depth. After transplant, recipient diversity fell while pathologically expanded clonotypes grew through day 180.

The V and J genes are TRBV7-9 and TRBJ1-2, with D perhaps TRBD1 (6 bases). The TCR sequence derives from a woman between 50 and 59 years old with acute myeloid leukemia. Some clones in this sample may be carry-over from other donors' samples. Source: peripheral blood mononuclear cells, taken before stem cell transplant. CDR3 sequence reads: CASTYTGPNYGYTF. The CDR3 coding sequence is TGTGCCAGCACCTACACAGGGCCAAACTATGGCTACACCTTC. The variable domain in full, completed from reference TRBV7-9 and TRBJ1-2, reads DTGVSQNPRHKITKRGQNVTFRCDPISEHNRLYWYRQTLGQGPEFLTYFQNEAQLEKSRLLSDRFSAERPKGSFSTLEIQRTEQGDSAMYLCASTYTGPNYGYTFGSGTRLTVV.